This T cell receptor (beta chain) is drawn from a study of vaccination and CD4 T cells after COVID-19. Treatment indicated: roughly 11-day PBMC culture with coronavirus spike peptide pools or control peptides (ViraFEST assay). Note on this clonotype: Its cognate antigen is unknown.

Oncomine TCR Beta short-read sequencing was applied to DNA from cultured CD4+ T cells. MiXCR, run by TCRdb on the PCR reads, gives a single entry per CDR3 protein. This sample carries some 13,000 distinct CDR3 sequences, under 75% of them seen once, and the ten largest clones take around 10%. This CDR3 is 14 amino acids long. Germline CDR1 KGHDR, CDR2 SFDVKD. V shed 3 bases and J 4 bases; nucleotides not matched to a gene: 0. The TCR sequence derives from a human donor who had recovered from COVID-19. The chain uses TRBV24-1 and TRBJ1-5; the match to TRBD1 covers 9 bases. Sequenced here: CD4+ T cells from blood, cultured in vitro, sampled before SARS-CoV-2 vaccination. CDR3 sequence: CATSDGQGNQPQHF. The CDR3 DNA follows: TGTGCCACCAGTGATGGACAGGGGAATCAGCCCCAGCATTTT.